This T cell receptor (beta chain) was profiled in a study of T cells after yellow fever vaccination. Whole-study findings and limits: Repertoires sorted by FACS could include abundant clonotypes that are contaminants from the bulk population. A large majority of primary-vaccination clones showed up again after the booster (96% CD4, around 90% CD8).

CDR1 is KGHSH, CDR2 LQKENI, per germline. This CDR3 comprises 14 residues. V was clipped by 1 base and J by 4 bases; unmatched bases: 3. TCR cDNA was made by 5'RACE template switching, adding a universal primer site and UMIs. TCRdb re-called the 5' RACE reads with MiXCR, one entry per CDR3 protein. This sample has 50,000 or so distinct CDR3 sequences, with 7% to 9% found just once. Turning to this clonotype: Its antigen is as yet unknown.

Sequenced here: CD8+ T cells sorted from PBMCs, sampled around 15 days after the first yellow fever vaccination. The J gene is TRBJ1-1, the V gene TRBV18; 7 bases fit TRBD1. This receptor was identified in a man aged 18-30 years who received the YFV17D yellow fever vaccine. The CDR3 sequence: CASSPQGAGTEAFF. The DNA for the CDR3 is TGTGCCAGCTCACCACAGGGGGCTGGCACTGAAGCTTTCTTT.